A single sample gave rise to the 27 T cell receptor beta chains below, sequenced in a study of blood T cell repertoires in COVID-19. The data were produced by immunoSEQ multiplex PCR, yet TCRdb's version contains in-frame clones alone and is incomplete. This sample has more than 110,000 clones; approximately 87% occur once, and the top ten carry 3.5% to 4.5%. The sample taken for sequencing was peripheral blood. Receptor source: a woman between 40 and 55 years old with acute or convalescent COVID-19.

CDR3 coding DNA: TGTGCCACCAGTGATTTTGCGGGGCGGGGGGCCAGCAATCAGCCCCAGCATTTT. Translated, it gives CATSDFAGRGASNQPQHF. The rearrangement uses TRBV24-1 and TRBJ1-5, with a weak D call TRBD1 (6 bases). V gave up 1 base and J gave up 1 base, with 16 bases separating them. Germline-derived CDR1 and CDR2 are KGHDR and SFDVKD. The length of the CDR3 is 18 residues.

The genes are TRBV28 and TRBJ2-7, with 7 bases matching TRBD1. The CDR3 is made up of 15 amino acids. V lost 8 bases to trimming and J lost 3 bases; unmatched junction nucleotides: 13. Germline values: CDR1 MDHEN, CDR2 SYDVKM. This chain's CDR3 is CASLGEGTAYYEQYF. For the CDR3, the DNA is TGTGCCAGCTTGGGAGAAGGGACAGCTTACTACGAGCAGTACTTC.

The V call is TRBV9, the J call TRBJ1-1; weak D call: TRBD1 (5 bases). The V gene lost 6 bases and the J gene lost 5 bases, with 17 bases spanning the gap. This CDR3 spans 14 amino acids. In germline, CDR1 is SGDLS, CDR2 YYNGEE. The DNA of the CDR3 is TGTGCCAGCACCCCTTTTGCGGGGGGGACTGAAGCTTTCTTT. This sequence encodes CASTPFAGGTEAFF.

This chain joins TRBV7-8 and TRBJ2-2, with TRBD2 matching over 10 bases. Per germline, CDR1 SGHVS and CDR2 FQNEAQ. V trimming: 5 bases; J trimming: 7 bases; junction bases outside the gene matches: 28. The CDR3 runs to 22 residues. CDR3 protein: CASSREILPLLTSGLKSGELFF. For the CDR3, the DNA is TGTGCCAGCAGCCGAGAAATCTTACCCCTCTTGACTAGCGGGCTGAAGAGCGGGGAGCTGTTTTTT.

V is TRBV6-5 and J is TRBJ1-5; no clear D gene. V lost 6 bases and J 4 bases, leaving 7 bases between the germline ends. Germline-derived CDR1 and CDR2 are MNHEY and SVGAGI. The CDR3 has 12 amino acids. CDR3 loop: CASSSRNQPQHF. In DNA, the CDR3 is TGTGCCAGCAGCTCGAGGAATCAGCCCCAGCATTTT.

The rearrangement joins TRBV2 to TRBJ2-6; weak D call: TRBD1 (5 bases). V lost 8 bases and J 0 bases, leaving 14 bases between the germline ends. Germline V CDR1 and CDR2: SNHLY, FYNNEI. The CDR3 extends over 16 amino acids. The DNA for the CDR3 is TGTGCCAGCTTCAGGGTCCCCAACTCTGGGGCCAACGTCCTGACTTTC. It translates to CASFRVPNSGANVLTF. The entire variable domain, with the rest obtained from reference TRBV2 and TRBJ2-6, is as follows: EPEVTQTPSHQVTQMGQEVILRCVPISNHLYFYWYRQILGQKVEFLVSFYNNEISEKSEIFDDQFSVERPDGSNFTLKIRSTKLEDSAMYFCASFRVPNSGANVLTFGAGSRLTVL.

This clone occurred many times. This chain uses TRBV3-1 (or the pseudogene TRBV3-2) with TRBJ1-2; D not certain. Trimming stripped 0 bases from V and 8 bases from J, with 4 bases between. CDR1 and CDR2 from the germline V gene are LGHDT and YNNKEL (reference sequence). This CDR3 spans 11 amino acids. The CDR3 sequence is CASSQEGGYTF. CDR3 bases: TGTGCCAGCAGCCAAGAGGGCGGCTACACCTTC.

This clone was detected only once. This chain connects TRBV2 to TRBJ2-1; D is ambiguous. CDR1 and CDR2 from the germline V gene are SNHLY and FYNNEI. This CDR3 comprises 12 residues. Trimming pared 6 bases from V and 6 bases from J, leaving 9 bases between. CDR3 amino acids: CASSPAVNEQFF. CDR3 DNA: TGTGCCAGCAGCCCGGCGGTCAATGAGCAGTTCTTC.

This rearrangement joins TRBV28 to TRBJ1-1, with 8 nucleotides matching TRBD1. Germline-derived CDR1 and CDR2 are MDHEN and SYDVKM. This CDR3 comprises 12 residues. With V trimmed by 5 bases and J by 7 bases, 3 bases remained unmatched. In DNA, the CDR3 is TGTGCCAGCAGTCCGGACAGGGTTGAAGCTTTCTTT. Protein sequence: CASSPDRVEAFF.

This rearrangement joins TRBV10-1 to TRBJ1-2; 8 bases map to TRBD1. The CDR3 has 12 residues. Trimming removed 8 bases from V and 6 bases from J; junction bases left unmatched: 5. Germline CDR1 is WNHNN and CDR2 is SYGVQD (reference sequence). The chain's CDR3 is CASGRGLDGYTF. The CDR3 nucleotides read TGCGCCAGCGGCAGGGGGCTGGATGGCTACACCTTC.

CDR3 region: CASSDRGRAPRESYNEQFF. DNA for the CDR3: TGCGCCAGCAGTGATAGGGGGCGGGCCCCCCGGGAATCCTACAATGAGCAGTTCTTC. The chain links TRBV10-1 to TRBJ2-1; TRBD1 matches at 7 bases. The germline V gene encodes CDR1 WNHNN and CDR2 SYGVQD (reference sequence). The CDR3 sequence is 19 residues long. V gave up 3 bases and J gave up 1 base; unmatched junction bases: 15.

The chain couples TRBV5-4 to TRBJ2-5; 10 nucleotides agree with TRBD2. Losses at the gene ends were 9 bases for V and 1 base for J; bases not matched to a gene: 6. The CDR3 contains 14 residues. CDR1 is SGHNT and CDR2 is YYREEE in the germline V gene (reference sequence). In DNA, the CDR3 is TGTGCCACGCTACTAGCGGGATTCCAAGAGACCCAGTACTTC. Translated, it gives CATLLAGFQETQYF.

This clone was seen a single time. The chain has TRBV6-4 and TRBJ2-2; TRBD2 agrees at 7 bases. With V trimmed by 3 bases and J by 1 base, 5 bases remained unmatched. Germline values: CDR1 MRHNA, CDR2 SNTAGT. This CDR3 has 16 residues. This chain's CDR3 is CASSDPTSENTGELFF. CDR3 in DNA: TGTGCCAGCAGTGATCCCACTAGCGAGAACACCGGGGAGCTGTTTTTT.

V usage is TRBV19 and J usage is TRBJ2-1; 8 nucleotides align to TRBD2. Per the germline V gene, CDR1 is LNHDA and CDR2 is SQIVND (reference sequence). The V segment lost 11 bases and the J segment 5 bases; nucleotides outside the gene matches: 5. The CDR3 covers 12 residues. CDR3 DNA sequence: TGTGCCTGCTCGCGGGGGGACAATGAGCAGTTCTTC. Translated: CACSRGDNEQFF.

This rearrangement joins TRBV19 to TRBJ1-6; 7 bases are a match to TRBD1. Germline V gene data show CDR1 as LNHDA and CDR2 as SQIVND (reference sequence). V lost 5 bases, J lost 7 bases, and 14 bases stayed unmatched. The CDR3 runs to 17 residues. CDR3 loop: CASSGPPRQGLNSPLHF. The CDR3 nucleotides are TGTGCCAGTAGTGGACCCCCCCGACAGGGCCTCAATTCACCCCTCCACTTT.

The gene calls are TRBV29-1 and TRBJ2-7; 13 bases are shared with TRBD2. V trimming: 5 bases; J trimming: 6 bases; junction bases outside the gene matches: 7. Germline lookup yields CDR1 SQVTM and CDR2 ANQGSEA. The CDR3 extends over 14 amino acids. For the CDR3, the DNA is TGCAGCGTTTCTAAGACTAGCGGGAGGAGCGAGCAGTACTTC. This translates into CSVSKTSGRSEQYF.

The genes are TRBV7-9 and TRBJ1-1; no clear D gene. Trimming took 5 bases from V and 3 from J, leaving 13 bases between them. This CDR3 spans 14 amino acids. Germline values: CDR1 SEHNR, CDR2 FQNEAQ (reference sequence). This CDR3 is CASSPPGWDTEAFF. The CDR3 DNA follows: TGTGCCAGCAGCCCTCCGGGATGGGACACTGAAGCTTTCTTT.

This chain joins TRBV5-4 and TRBJ1-1; a weak D match, TRBD1 (6 bases). The CDR3 has 15 amino acids. Germline CDR1 and CDR2: SGHNT and YYREEE (reference sequence). V lost 1 base, J lost 6 bases, and 16 bases lay in between. The CDR3 reads CASSLLGTGFPEAFF. CDR3 sequence (DNA): TGTGCCAGCAGCTTGCTGGGAACAGGGTTTCCTGAAGCTTTCTTT. The full variable domain, in which reference TRBV5-4 and TRBJ1-1 provide the parts outside the CDR3, is ETGVTQSPTHLIKTRGQQVTLRCSSQSGHNTVSWYQQALGQGPQFIFQYYREEENGRGNFPPRFSGLQFPNYSSELNVNALELDDSALYLCASSLLGTGFPEAFFGQGTRLTVV.

The chain employs TRBV19 and TRBJ1-5, with D possibly being TRBD1 (6 bases). Germline V gives CDR1 LNHDA, CDR2 SQIVND (reference sequence). The CDR3 consists of 20 residues. V was cut by 5 bases and J by 4 bases, with 30 bases left in between. CDR3 sequence: CASSSRTDIGHRGPNQPQHF. CDR3 sequence (DNA): TGTGCCAGTAGTTCACGGACAGATATCGGCCATAGGGGACCAAATCAGCCCCAGCATTTT. The whole variable domain, remainder taken from reference TRBV19 and TRBJ1-5, is DGGITQSPKYLFRKEGQNVTLSCEQNLNHDAMYWYRQDPGQGLRLIYYSQIVNDFQKGDIAEGYSVSREKKESFPLTVTSAQKNPTAFYLCASSSRTDIGHRGPNQPQHFGDGTRLSIL.

This clone was observed a single time. The chain joins TRBV7-9 to TRBJ2-7, with TRBD1 matching over 9 bases. CDR3 length: 17 residues. Trimming took 1 base from V and 5 from J; bases not matched to a gene: 12. Germline-derived CDR1 and CDR2 are SEHNR and FQNEAQ (reference sequence). The CDR3 spells CASSLGIGTGPGHEQYF. Written as DNA, the CDR3 is TGTGCCAGCAGCTTAGGTATCGGGACAGGGCCGGGACACGAGCAGTACTTC.

V is TRBV19 and J is TRBJ2-7; TRBD1 matches at 8 bases. The J segment lost 0 bases and the V segment lost 3 bases, leaving 4 bases of the junction unmatched. This CDR3 spans 15 amino acids. Germline V gene sequence: CDR1 LNHDA, CDR2 SQIVND (reference sequence). Here the CDR3 DNA reads TGTGCCAGTAGTATTGCCGGGACAGGCTCCTACGAGCAGTACTTC. The encoded protein is CASSIAGTGSYEQYF.

The rearrangement joins TRBV5-4 to TRBJ1-2; 7 positions match TRBD1. With 4 bases clipped from V and 4 bases from J, the junction kept 7 bases outside the gene matches. The CDR3 is made up of 14 amino acids. Per germline, CDR1 SGHNT and CDR2 YYREEE (reference sequence). CDR3 sequence: CASSDLRGTYGYTF. The CDR3 bases are TGTGCCAGCAGCGACCTCAGGGGGACCTATGGCTACACCTTC.

The V gene is TRBV4-1, the J gene TRBJ2-2; D might be TRBD1 (6 bases). Trimming took off 1 base at V and 3 bases at J, with 18 bases between the two ends. CDR1 MGHRA and CDR2 YSYEKL come from the germline V gene. The length of the CDR3 is 18 residues. The CDR3 loop reads CASSQGAPETGHTGELFF. DNA of the CDR3: TGCGCCAGCAGCCAAGGAGCTCCAGAGACAGGCCACACCGGGGAGCTGTTTTTT.

The V gene is TRBV5-5, the J gene TRBJ1-6; D is uncertain. Germline lookup yields CDR1 SGHKS and CDR2 YYEKEE (reference sequence). This CDR3 has 16 residues. Trimming stripped 2 bases from V and 0 bases from J, with 9 bases between. CDR3 residues: CASSFFESSYNSPLHF. CDR3 bases: TGTGCCAGCAGCTTCTTTGAGAGCTCCTATAATTCACCCCTCCACTTT.

V and J are TRBV7-9 and TRBJ1-4, with 7 nucleotides matching TRBD1. The CDR3 contains 15 residues. The trim removed 5 bases at V and 6 bases at J, leaving 9 bases unmatched. The germline gives CDR1 SEHNR, CDR2 FQNEAQ (reference sequence). In DNA, the CDR3 is TGTGCCAGCAGCGTCGCGACAGGGTGGTATGAAAAACTGTTTTTT. Translating gives CASSVATGWYEKLFF.

This clone was counted a single time. V usage is TRBV2 and J usage is TRBJ2-4; TRBD2 aligns across 7 bases. The CDR3 spans 18 residues. V was pared by 2 bases and J by 0 bases, with 10 bases of the junction left unmatched. Per the germline V gene, CDR1 is SNHLY and CDR2 is FYNNEI. The CDR3 sequence is CASSERGGLLLAKNIQYF. The CDR3 coding sequence is TGTGCCAGCAGTGAAAGGGGAGGGTTACTACTAGCCAAAAACATTCAGTACTTC.

This chain uses TRBV9 with TRBJ1-5; D remains unclear. The length of the CDR3 is 13 residues. Trimming pared 1 base from V and 4 bases from J, leaving 6 bases between. The V gene's germline CDR1 is SGDLS and CDR2 YYNGEE. Written as DNA, the CDR3 is TGTGCCAGCAGCGTATCGCAGAATCAGCCCCAGCATTTT. Amino acids: CASSVSQNQPQHF.